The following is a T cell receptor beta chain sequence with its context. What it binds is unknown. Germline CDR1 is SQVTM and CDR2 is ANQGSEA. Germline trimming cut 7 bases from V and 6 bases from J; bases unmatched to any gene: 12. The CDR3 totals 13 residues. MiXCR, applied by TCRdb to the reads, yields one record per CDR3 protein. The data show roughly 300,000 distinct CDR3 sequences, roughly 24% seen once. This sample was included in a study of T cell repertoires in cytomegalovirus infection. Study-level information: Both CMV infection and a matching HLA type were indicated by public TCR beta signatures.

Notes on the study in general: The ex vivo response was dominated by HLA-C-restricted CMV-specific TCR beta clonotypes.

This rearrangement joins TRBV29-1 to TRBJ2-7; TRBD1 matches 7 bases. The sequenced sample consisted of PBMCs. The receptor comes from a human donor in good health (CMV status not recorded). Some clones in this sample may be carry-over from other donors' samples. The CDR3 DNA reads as TGCAGCGCCCGACAGGGAAGAACTGGCGAGCAGTACTTC. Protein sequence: CSARQGRTGEQYF.